A selection of T cell receptor beta chains follows, all from one sample in a study of Ad26.COV2.S vaccination and SARS-CoV-2 variants. Using immunoSEQ multiplex PCR, the repertoire was profiled, and TCRdb retains in-frame clones only, with some absent. The profile shows approximately 400,000 clones, around 83% of them singletons. This specimen consisted of peripheral blood, obtained in a trial of Ad26.COV2.S vaccine versus placebo. The receptors derive from a person between 18 and 60 years old who received the Ad26.COV2.S COVID-19 vaccine or a placebo. CDR3s include the opening cysteine and the closing phenylalanine or tryptophan. D genes are given only for firm matches. Rows give clone size only sometimes, using once, few, many, or a class for an expanded clone.

d_call j_call v_call clone_size cdr3_aa cdr3_nt
. TRBJ2-7 TRBV5-8 . CASSFGGSMGHEQYF TGTGCCAGCAGCTTTGGAGGCTCTATGGGTCACGAGCAGTACTTC
TRBD1 TRBJ2-7 TRBV10-3 . CAISRQGGTYEQYF TGTGCCATCAGCCGACAGGGGGGGACCTACGAGCAGTACTTC
. TRBJ1-5 TRBV19 . CASSIGEGDQPQHF TGTGCCAGTAGTATAGGTGAGGGGGATCAGCCCCAGCATTTT
. TRBJ2-1 TRBV24-1 . CATSVPGLDYNEQFF TGTGCCACCAGTGTACCGGGGCTGGACTACAATGAGCAGTTCTTC
. TRBJ2-3 TRBV28 . CASSPLGLDTQYF TGTGCCAGCAGTCCTCTGGGCCTTGATACGCAGTATTTT
TRBD1 TRBJ2-5 TRBV18 . CASSPLGQGGTQYF TGTGCCAGCTCACCCTTGGGACAGGGGGGGACCCAGTACTTC
TRBD1 TRBJ2-3 TRBV29-1 . CSVDRVDTQYF TGCAGCGTAGACAGGGTGGATACGCAGTATTTT
. TRBJ2-1 TRBV5-1 . CASSLLAGRGNEQFF TGCGCCAGCAGCTTGTTAGCGGGCAGGGGTAATGAGCAGTTCTTC
. TRBJ1-2 TRBV21-1 . CATLTGHYGYTF TGTGCCACCCTTACGGGACATTATGGCTACACCTTC
. TRBJ2-6 TRBV21-1 once CASSKVGTAYPSGANVLTF TGTGCCAGCAGCAAAGTTGGGACTGCTTACCCCTCTGGGGCCAACGTCCTGACTTTC
. TRBJ1-2 TRBV13 . CASSLGRQNNYGYTF TGTGCCAGCAGCTTAGGCCGCCAGAATAACTATGGCTACACCTTC
. TRBJ1-4 TRBV6-5 . CASSYYRGAELFF TGTGCCAGCAGTTACTATCGGGGCGCGGAACTGTTTTTT
. TRBJ2-2 TRBV7-2 . CASSPEGRQPTGELFF TGTGCCAGCAGCCCAGAGGGACGGCAGCCTACCGGGGAGCTGTTTTTT
TRBD1 TRBJ2-3 TRBV5-8 . CASSLEGGETDTQYF TGTGCCAGCAGCTTGGAAGGGGGCGAGACAGATACGCAGTATTTT
TRBD2 TRBJ2-3 TRBV6-1 once CASSGQTSPSTDTQYF TGTGCCAGCAGTGGCCAGACTAGCCCTAGCACAGATACGCAGTATTTT
. TRBJ2-5 TRBV30 . CAGAGRAASQETQYF TGTGCGGGGGCGGGCCGGGCCGCCTCCCAAGAGACCCAGTACTTC
. TRBJ2-7 TRBV19 . CASSSGRPLEQYF TGTGCCAGTAGCTCCGGGAGACCCCTCGAGCAGTACTTC
. TRBJ2-3 TRBV14 . CASSRDGLSTDTQYF TGTGCCAGCAGCCGAGACGGCTTGAGCACAGATACGCAGTATTTT
TRBD2 TRBJ2-2 TRBV30 . CAWRRGVGTGELFF TGTGCCTGGAGACGGGGGGTCGGCACCGGGGAGCTGTTTTTT
TRBD1 TRBJ1-2 TRBV18 . CASSLSPGQGKYGYTF TGTGCCAGCTCACTCTCGCCGGGACAGGGTAAATATGGCTACACCTTC
TRBD1 TRBJ1-6 TRBV7-9 . CASSPDRASYNSPLHF TGTGCCAGCAGCCCTGACAGGGCCTCCTATAATTCACCCCTCCACTTT
TRBD2 TRBJ2-3 TRBV7-2 . CASSTSGSQGTDTQYF TGTGCCAGCAGCACCAGCGGGAGTCAGGGGACAGATACGCAGTATTTT
TRBD1 TRBJ2-7 TRBV27 . CATKGDSASYEQYF TGTGCCACCAAGGGGGACAGCGCAAGTTACGAGCAGTACTTC
. TRBJ1-1 TRBV4-1 once CASSRKGAAGDTEAFF TGCGCCAGCAGCCGGAAAGGGGCCGCCGGGGACACTGAAGCTTTCTTT
TRBD1 TRBJ2-7 TRBV18 . CASSPQQGQGDEQYF TGTGCCAGCTCCCCACAACAGGGACAGGGGGACGAGCAGTACTTC
TRBD2 TRBJ2-1 TRBV5-1 . CASSLEVAGYNEQFF TGCGCCAGCAGCTTGGAGGTAGCGGGCTACAATGAGCAGTTCTTC
. TRBJ2-5 TRBV12-3/TRBV12-4 . CASSLWEWETQYF TGTGCCAGCAGTTTGTGGGAATGGGAGACCCAGTACTTC
TRBD2 TRBJ2-3 TRBV19 . CASSSLAGDPSTDTQYF TGTGCCAGTAGTAGCCTAGCGGGAGACCCGAGCACAGATACGCAGTATTTT
. TRBJ2-1 TRBV19 once CASSEVSGNEQFF TGTGCCAGTAGTGAAGTTTCAGGCAATGAGCAGTTCTTC
TRBD2 TRBJ2-5 TRBV10-2 . CASSPGLTGTQYF TGCGCCAGCAGCCCGGGACTAACGGGGACCCAGTACTTC
. TRBJ1-1 TRBV4-3 . CASSQVGRVTEAFF TGCGCCAGCAGCCAAGTGGGGCGAGTCACTGAAGCTTTCTTT
. TRBJ1-2 TRBV28 . CASSLDTRGYTF TGTGCCAGCAGTTTGGACACCCGTGGCTACACCTTC
. TRBJ1-5 TRBV10-3 . CAISTAGGNQPQHF TGTGCCATCAGCACTGCAGGGGGCAATCAGCCCCAGCATTTT
TRBD2 TRBJ2-5 TRBV7-9 . CASSKGTSGWQETQYF TGTGCCAGCAGCAAAGGGACTAGCGGTTGGCAAGAGACCCAGTACTTC
. TRBJ1-2 TRBV11-2 . CASSLSSGVQGYTF TGTGCCAGCAGCTTGAGTTCTGGGGTTCAGGGCTACACCTTC
. TRBJ1-2 TRBV11-2 . CASSLVQGTSNYGYTF TGTGCCAGCAGCTTAGTCCAGGGGACTTCTAACTATGGCTACACCTTC
TRBD1 TRBJ2-7 TRBV5-6 once CASRGTGTNEQYF TGTGCCAGTCGAGGGACAGGGACGAACGAGCAGTACTTC
. TRBJ2-3 TRBV25-1 . CASCRDNTDTQYF TGTGCCAGCTGCCGGGACAACACAGATACGCAGTATTTT
. TRBJ2-2 TRBV9 . CASSVSGPTALGELFF TGTGCCAGCAGCGTAAGTGGGCCGACAGCTCTAGGGGAGCTGTTTTTT
. TRBJ1-4 TRBV7-9 . CASSPPRATNEKLFF TGTGCCAGCAGCCCCCCGAGGGCCACTAATGAAAAACTGTTTTTT
. TRBJ2-7 TRBV11-2 . CASSPTWGRLYEQYF TGTGCCAGCAGTCCCACCTGGGGTCGGCTGTACGAGCAGTACTTC
TRBD1 TRBJ1-3 TRBV9 . CASSASGGSGNTIYF TGTGCCAGCAGCGCTTCAGGGGGGTCTGGAAACACCATATATTTT
TRBD1 TRBJ2-7 TRBV6-5 few CASRRTGSSYEQYF TGTGCCAGCAGGAGGACAGGGAGCTCCTACGAGCAGTACTTC
. TRBJ1-2 TRBV5-6 . CASSLFGGNYGYTF TGTGCCAGCAGCTTGTTTGGGGGGAACTATGGCTACACCTTC
. TRBJ1-1 TRBV7-6 . CASSSSGITEAFF TGTGCCAGCAGCTCCTCGGGAATCACTGAAGCTTTCTTT
. TRBJ2-5 TRBV9 . CASSQMGADQETQYF TGTGCCAGCAGCCAGATGGGAGCGGATCAAGAGACCCAGTACTTC
. TRBJ1-1 TRBV7-2 . CASSLGGFGTFEAFF TGTGCCAGCAGCTTAGGAGGGTTTGGGACTTTTGAAGCTTTCTTT